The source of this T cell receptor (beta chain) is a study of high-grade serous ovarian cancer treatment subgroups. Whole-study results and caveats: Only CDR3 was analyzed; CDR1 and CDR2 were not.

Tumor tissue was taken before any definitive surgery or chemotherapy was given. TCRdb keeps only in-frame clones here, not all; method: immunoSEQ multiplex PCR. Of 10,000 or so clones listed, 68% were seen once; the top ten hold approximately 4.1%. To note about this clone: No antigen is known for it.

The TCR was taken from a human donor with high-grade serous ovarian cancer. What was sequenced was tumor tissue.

The chain's CDR3 is CASSALGLAQQETQYF. For the CDR3, the DNA is TGTGCCAGCAGCGCCCTCGGACTAGCTCAACAAGAGACCCAGTACTTC. V usage is TRBV9 and J usage is TRBJ2-5; 8 bases align to TRBD2. The V segment lost 3 bases and the J segment 2 bases; nucleotides outside the gene matches: 9. Germline V gene lookup returns CDR1 SGDLS and CDR2 YYNGEE. The CDR3 consists of 16 residues.